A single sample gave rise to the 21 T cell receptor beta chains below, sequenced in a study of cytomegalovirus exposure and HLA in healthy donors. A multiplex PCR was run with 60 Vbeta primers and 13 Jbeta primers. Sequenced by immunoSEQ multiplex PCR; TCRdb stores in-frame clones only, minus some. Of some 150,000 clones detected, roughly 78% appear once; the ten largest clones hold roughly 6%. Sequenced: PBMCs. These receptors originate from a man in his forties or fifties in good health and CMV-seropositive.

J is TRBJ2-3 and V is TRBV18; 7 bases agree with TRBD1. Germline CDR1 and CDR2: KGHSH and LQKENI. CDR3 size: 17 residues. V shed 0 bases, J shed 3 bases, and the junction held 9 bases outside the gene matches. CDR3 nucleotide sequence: TGTGCCAGCTCACCACCCAAGGGGGCCGTAGGGACAGATACGCAGTATTTT. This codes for CASSPPKGAVGTDTQYF. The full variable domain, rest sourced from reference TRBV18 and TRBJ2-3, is NAGVMQNPRHLVRRRGQEARLRCSPMKGHSHVYWYRQLPEEGLKFMVYLQKENIIDESGMPKERFSAEFPKEGPSILRIQQVVRGDSAAYFCASSPPKGAVGTDTQYFGPGTRLTVL.

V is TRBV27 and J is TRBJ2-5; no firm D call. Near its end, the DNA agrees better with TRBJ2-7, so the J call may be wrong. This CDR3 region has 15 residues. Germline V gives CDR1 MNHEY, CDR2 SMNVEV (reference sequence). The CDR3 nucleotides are TGTGCCAGCAGCCACACCCGCGACATAACCTACGAGCAGTACTTC. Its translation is CASSHTRDITYEQYF.

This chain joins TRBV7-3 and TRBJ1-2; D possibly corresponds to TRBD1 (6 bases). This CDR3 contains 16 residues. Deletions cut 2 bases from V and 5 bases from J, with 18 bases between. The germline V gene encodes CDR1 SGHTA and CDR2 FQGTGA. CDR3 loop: CASSLVSVPGEYGYTF. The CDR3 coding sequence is TGTGCCAGCAGCTTAGTTTCGGTGCCAGGGGAATATGGCTACACCTTC.

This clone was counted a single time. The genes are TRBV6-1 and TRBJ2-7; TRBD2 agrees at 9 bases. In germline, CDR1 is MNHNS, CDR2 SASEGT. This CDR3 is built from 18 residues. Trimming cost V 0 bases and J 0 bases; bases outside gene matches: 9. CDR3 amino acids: CASSEAAIAGDYSYEQYF. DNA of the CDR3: TGTGCCAGCAGTGAAGCGGCCATAGCGGGAGATTACTCCTACGAGCAGTACTTC.

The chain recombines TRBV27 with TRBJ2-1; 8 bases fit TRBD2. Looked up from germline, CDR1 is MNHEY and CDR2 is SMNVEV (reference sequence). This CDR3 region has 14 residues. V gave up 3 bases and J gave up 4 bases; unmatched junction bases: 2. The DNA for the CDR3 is TGTGCCAGCAGTTTCCGCGGGAGGTACAATGAGCAGTTCTTC. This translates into CASSFRGRYNEQFF.

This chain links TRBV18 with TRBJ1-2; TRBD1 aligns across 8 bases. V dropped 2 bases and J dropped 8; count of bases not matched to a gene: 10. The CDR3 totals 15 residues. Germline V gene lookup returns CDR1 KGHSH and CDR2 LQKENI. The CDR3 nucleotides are TGTGCCAGCTCACCATCCATGGACAGGGTGAAGGGCTACACCTTC. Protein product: CASSPSMDRVKGYTF.

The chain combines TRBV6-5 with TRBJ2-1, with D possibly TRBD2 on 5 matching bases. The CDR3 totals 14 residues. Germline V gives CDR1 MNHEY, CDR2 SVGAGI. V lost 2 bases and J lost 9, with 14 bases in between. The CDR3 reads CASSYQPDGSEQFF. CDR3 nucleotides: TGTGCCAGCAGTTACCAACCCGATGGGAGTGAGCAGTTCTTC.

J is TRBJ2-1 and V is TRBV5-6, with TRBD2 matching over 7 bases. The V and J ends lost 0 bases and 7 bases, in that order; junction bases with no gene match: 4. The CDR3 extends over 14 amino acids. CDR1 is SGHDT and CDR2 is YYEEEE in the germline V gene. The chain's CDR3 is CASSLGLAGNEQFF. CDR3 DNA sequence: TGTGCCAGCAGCTTGGGACTAGCTGGAAATGAGCAGTTCTTC.

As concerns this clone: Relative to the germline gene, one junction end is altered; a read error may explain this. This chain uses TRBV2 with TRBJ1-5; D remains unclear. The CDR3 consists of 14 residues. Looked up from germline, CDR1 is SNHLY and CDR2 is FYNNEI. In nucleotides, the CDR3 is TGTGCCCGCAGTGTACAAACTAGCAATCAGCCCCAGCATTTT. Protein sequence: CARSVQTSNQPQHF.

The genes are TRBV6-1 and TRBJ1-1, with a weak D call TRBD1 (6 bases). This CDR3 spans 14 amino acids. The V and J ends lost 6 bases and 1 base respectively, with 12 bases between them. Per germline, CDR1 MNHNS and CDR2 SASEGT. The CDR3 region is CASSYRESNTEAFF. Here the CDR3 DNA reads TGTGCCAGCAGCTACAGGGAATCGAACACTGAAGCTTTCTTT.

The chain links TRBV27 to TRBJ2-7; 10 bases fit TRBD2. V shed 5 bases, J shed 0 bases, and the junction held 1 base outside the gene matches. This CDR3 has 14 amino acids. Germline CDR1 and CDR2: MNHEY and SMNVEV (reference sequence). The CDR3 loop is CASSGLADSYEQYF. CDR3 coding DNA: TGTGCCAGCAGTGGACTAGCGGACTCCTACGAGCAGTACTTC.

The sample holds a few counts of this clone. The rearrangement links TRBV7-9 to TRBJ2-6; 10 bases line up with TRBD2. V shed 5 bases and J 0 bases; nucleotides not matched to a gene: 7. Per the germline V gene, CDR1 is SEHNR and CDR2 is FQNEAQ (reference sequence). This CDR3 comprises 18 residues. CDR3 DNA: TGTGCCAGCAGCCACAGGACTAGCGGCAACTCTGGGGCCAACGTCCTGACTTTC. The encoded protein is CASSHRTSGNSGANVLTF.

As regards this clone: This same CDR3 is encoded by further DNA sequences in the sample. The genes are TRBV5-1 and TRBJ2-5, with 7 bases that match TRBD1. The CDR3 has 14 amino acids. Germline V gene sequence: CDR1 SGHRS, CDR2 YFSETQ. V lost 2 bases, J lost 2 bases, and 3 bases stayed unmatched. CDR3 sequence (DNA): TGCGCCAGCAGCTTAGGGACAGCACAAGAGACCCAGTACTTC. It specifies CASSLGTAQETQYF.

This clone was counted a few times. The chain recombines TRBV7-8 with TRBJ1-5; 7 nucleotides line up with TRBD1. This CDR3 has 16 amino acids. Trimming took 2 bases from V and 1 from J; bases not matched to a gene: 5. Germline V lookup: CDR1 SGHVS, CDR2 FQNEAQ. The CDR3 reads CASSLRPGQSNQPQHF. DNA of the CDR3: TGTGCCAGCAGCTTACGACCGGGACAGAGCAATCAGCCCCAGCATTTT.

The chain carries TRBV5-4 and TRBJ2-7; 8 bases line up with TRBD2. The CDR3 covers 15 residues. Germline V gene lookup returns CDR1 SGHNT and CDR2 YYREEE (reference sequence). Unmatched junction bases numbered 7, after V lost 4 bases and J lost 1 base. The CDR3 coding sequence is TGTGCCAGCAGCCCTGGAAGCGGGAGATCCTACGAGCAGTACTTC. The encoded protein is CASSPGSGRSYEQYF.

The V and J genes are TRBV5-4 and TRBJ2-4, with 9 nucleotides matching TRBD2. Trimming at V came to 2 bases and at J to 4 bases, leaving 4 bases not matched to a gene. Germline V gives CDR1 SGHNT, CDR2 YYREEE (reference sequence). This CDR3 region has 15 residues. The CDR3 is CASSFAGGPKNIQYF. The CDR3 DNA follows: TGTGCCAGCAGCTTTGCGGGAGGGCCAAAAAACATTCAGTACTTC.

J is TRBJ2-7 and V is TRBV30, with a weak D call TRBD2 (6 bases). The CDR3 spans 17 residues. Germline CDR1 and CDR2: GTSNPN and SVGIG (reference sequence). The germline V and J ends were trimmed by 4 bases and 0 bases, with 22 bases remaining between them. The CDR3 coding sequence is TGTGCCTGGACCCGCGCGCGGCTAGCGAGAAGCTCCTACGAGCAGTACTTC. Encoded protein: CAWTRARLARSSYEQYF.

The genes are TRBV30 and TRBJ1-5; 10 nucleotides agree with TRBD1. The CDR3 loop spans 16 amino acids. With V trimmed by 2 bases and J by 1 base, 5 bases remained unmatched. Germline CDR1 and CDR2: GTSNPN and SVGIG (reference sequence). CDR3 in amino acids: CAWSRRQGASNQPQHF. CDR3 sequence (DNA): TGTGCCTGGAGTCGGCGACAGGGGGCGAGCAATCAGCCCCAGCATTTT.

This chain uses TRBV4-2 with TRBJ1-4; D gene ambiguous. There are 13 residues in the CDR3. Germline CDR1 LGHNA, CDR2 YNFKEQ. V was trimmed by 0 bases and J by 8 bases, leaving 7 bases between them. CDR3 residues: CASSQDLGEKLFF. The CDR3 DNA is TGTGCCAGCAGCCAAGATCTCGGGGAAAAACTGTTTTTT.

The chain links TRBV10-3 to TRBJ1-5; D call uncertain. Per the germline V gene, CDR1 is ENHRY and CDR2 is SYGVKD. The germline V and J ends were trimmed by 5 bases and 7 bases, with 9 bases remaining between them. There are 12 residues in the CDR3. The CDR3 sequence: CAISLSGQPQHF. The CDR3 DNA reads TGTGCCATCAGTTTGTCCGGGCAGCCCCAGCATTTT.

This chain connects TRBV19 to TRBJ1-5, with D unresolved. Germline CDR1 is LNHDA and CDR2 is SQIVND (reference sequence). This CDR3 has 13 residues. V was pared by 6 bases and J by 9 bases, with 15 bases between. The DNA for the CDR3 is TGTGCCAGTAGCCAGACGCGCCAGGCGCCCCAGCATTTT. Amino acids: CASSQTRQAPQHF.